These 7 T cell receptor beta chains came from one sample sequenced in a study of CD8 T cells in acute hepatitis C reinfection. Time point described: naive CD8 control sorted from an acute-time-point sample. Using immunoSEQ multiplex PCR, the repertoire was profiled, and TCRdb retains in-frame clones only, with some absent. The repertoire includes tens of thousands of clones, 80% to 90% of them detected once, and 9.5% to 12% sits in the top ten. Sequenced material: naive CD8+ T cells from PBMCs. These receptors were taken from a woman aged 18-29 years who spontaneously cleared hepatitis C infection.

This chain uses TRBV27 with TRBJ2-5; 8 nucleotides match TRBD1. Trimming removed 3 bases from V and 4 bases from J; junction bases left unmatched: 7. Germline CDR1 reads MNHEY; CDR2 reads SMNVEV (reference sequence). The CDR3 extends over 15 amino acids. The CDR3 bases are TGTGCCAGCAGTTTGATCAGGGGGCTGGGAGAGACCCAGTACTTC. Its protein product is CASSLIRGLGETQYF.

The table lists this clone with a few counts. This rearrangement joins TRBV27 to TRBJ1-3; no clear D. Germline lookup yields CDR1 MNHEY and CDR2 SMNVEV (reference sequence). CDR3 length equals 11 residues. The V end was cut by 8 bases, the J end by 8 bases, with 10 bases between. CDR3 bases: TGTGCCAGCCGGACGGTTGACACCATATATTTT. Its protein is CASRTVDTIYF.

Only one count was recorded for this clone. The rearrangement uses TRBV5-1 and TRBJ1-2; tentatively, D is TRBD1 (5 bases). V was trimmed by 4 bases and J by 7 bases, leaving 20 bases between them. This CDR3 region has 15 residues. Germline V gene data show CDR1 as SGHRS and CDR2 as YFSETQ. DNA for the CDR3: TGCGCCAGCAGCACCGCCAGGGCCCGAGGTCCTGGCTACACCTTC. It specifies CASSTARARGPGYTF. The complete variable domain, with remaining parts taken from reference TRBV5-1 and TRBJ1-2, reads KAGVTQTPRYLIKTRGQQVTLSCSPISGHRSVSWYQQTPGQGLQFLFEYFSETQRNKGNFPGRFSGRQFSNSRSEMNVSTLELGDSALYLCASSTARARGPGYTFGSGTRLTVV.

The J gene is TRBJ1-2, the V gene TRBV15; no definite D call. The CDR3 has 14 amino acids. Germline CDR1 LNHNV, CDR2 YYDKDF (reference sequence). The germline V and J ends were trimmed by 6 bases and 4 bases, with 15 bases remaining between them. CDR3 in DNA: TGTGCCACCAGTACGAGGGTACATGCCTATGGCTACACCTTC. Residues: CATSTRVHAYGYTF.

This clone came up once. The chain employs TRBV27 and TRBJ2-3; TRBD1 aligns across 8 bases. CDR1 and CDR2 from the germline V gene are MNHEY and SMNVEV (reference sequence). This CDR3 has 17 residues. Losses at the gene ends were 2 bases for V and 1 base for J; bases not matched to a gene: 8. The DNA for the CDR3 is TGTGCCAGCAGTTTAGGGCTGAGGGGACAGGGCACAGATACGCAGTATTTT. This gives the protein CASSLGLRGQGTDTQYF.

This clone was counted a single time. This CDR3 is also generated by other DNA sequences in the sample. CDR3 sequence reads: CASSFGGYEQYF. The CDR3, as DNA: TGTGCCAGCAGCTTTGGCGGCTACGAGCAGTACTTC. The genes are TRBV5-8 and TRBJ2-7, with D unresolved. CDR1 is SGHTS and CDR2 is YDEGEE in the germline V gene. The V gene lost 2 bases and the J gene lost 3 bases, with 6 bases spanning the gap. CDR3 length equals 12 residues. Using reference TRBV5-8 and TRBJ2-7 for the parts outside the CDR3, the full variable domain is EAGVTQSPTHLIKTRGQQATLRCSPISGHTSVYWYQQALGLGLQFLLWYDEGEERNRGNFPPRFSGRQFPNYSSELNVNALELEDSALYLCASSFGGYEQYFGPGTRLTVT.

V is TRBV21-1 and J is TRBJ2-7; TRBD1, as called in the table, went unchecked against the DNA. TRBV21-1 is annotated as a pseudogene. CDR3 length: 14 amino acids. The CDR3 DNA follows: TGTGCCAGCAGCAAGCTGGGGGCTCCGTACGAGCAGTACTTC. This translates into CASSKLGAPYEQYF.